The 2 T cell receptor beta chains below all came from one sample that was sequenced in a study of graft-versus-host responses after intestinal transplantation. Sequencing used immunoSEQ multiplex PCR; TCRdb keeps in-frame clones, though not all of them. The profile shows some 45,000 clones, roughly nine tenths of them singletons. The sequenced sample was PBMCs, obtained 524 days after transplant. These receptor sequences come from a human patient who received an intestinal transplant, so some T cells may come from the graft donor.

The chain uses TRBV6-5 and TRBJ1-6; 10 bases are a match to TRBD1. Germline CDR1 is MNHEY and CDR2 is SVGAGI. The CDR3 spans 15 residues. Trimming took 0 bases from V and 8 from J; bases not matched to a gene: 1. The CDR3, as DNA: TGTGCCAGCAGTTACTCAGGGACAGGGGATTCACCCCTCCACTTT. Translation: CASSYSGTGDSPLHF.

In its sample, this clone was seen once. V usage is TRBV28 and J usage is TRBJ2-3; 8 bases match TRBD2. Trimming cost V 6 bases and J 2 bases; bases outside gene matches: 16. Germline V gene data show CDR1 as MDHEN and CDR2 as SYDVKM. CDR3 length: 18 residues. The CDR3 DNA reads as TGTGCCAGCAGCCCAGGGGCACTAGCGGAGAGGCTCACAGATACGCAGTATTTT. Residues: CASSPGALAERLTDTQYF.